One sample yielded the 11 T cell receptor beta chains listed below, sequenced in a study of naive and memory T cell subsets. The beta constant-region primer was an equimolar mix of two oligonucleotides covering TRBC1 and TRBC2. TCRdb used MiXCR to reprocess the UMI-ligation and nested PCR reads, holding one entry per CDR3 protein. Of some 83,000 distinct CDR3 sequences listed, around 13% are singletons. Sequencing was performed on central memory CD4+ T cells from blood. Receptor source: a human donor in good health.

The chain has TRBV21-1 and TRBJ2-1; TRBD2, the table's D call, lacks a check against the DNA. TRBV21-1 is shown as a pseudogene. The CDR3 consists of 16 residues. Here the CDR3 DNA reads TGTGCCAGCAGCAAAGGGGGGAGGGGAGGAGGGATTGAGCAGTTCTTC. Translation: CASSKGGRGGGIEQFF.

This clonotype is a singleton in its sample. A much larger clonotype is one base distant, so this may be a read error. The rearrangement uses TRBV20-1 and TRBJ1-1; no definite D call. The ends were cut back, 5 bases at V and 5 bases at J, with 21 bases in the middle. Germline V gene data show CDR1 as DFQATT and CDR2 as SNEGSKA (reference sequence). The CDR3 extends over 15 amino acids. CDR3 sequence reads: CSAPHLHGSGTEAFF. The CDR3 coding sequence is TGCAGTGCTCCGCACCTTCATGGGTCCGGGACTGAAGCTTTCTTT.

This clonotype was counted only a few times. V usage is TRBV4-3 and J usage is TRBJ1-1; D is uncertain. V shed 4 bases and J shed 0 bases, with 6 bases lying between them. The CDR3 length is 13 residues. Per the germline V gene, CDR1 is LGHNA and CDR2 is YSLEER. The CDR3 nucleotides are TGCGCCAGCAGCCCAAGTCTGAACACTGAAGCTTTCTTT. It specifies CASSPSLNTEAFF.

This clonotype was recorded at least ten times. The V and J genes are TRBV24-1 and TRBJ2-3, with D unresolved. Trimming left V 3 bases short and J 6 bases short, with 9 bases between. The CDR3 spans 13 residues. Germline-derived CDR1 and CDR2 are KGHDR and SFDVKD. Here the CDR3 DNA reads TGTGCCACCAGTGATCCCCCCTTGGATACGCAGTATTTT. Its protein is CATSDPPLDTQYF.

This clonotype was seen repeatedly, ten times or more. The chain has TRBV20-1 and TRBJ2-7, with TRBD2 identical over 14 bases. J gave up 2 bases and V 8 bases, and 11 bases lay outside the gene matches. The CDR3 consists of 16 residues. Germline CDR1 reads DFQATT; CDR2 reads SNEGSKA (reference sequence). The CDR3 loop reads CSLLGGLAGGTYEQYF. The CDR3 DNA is TGCAGTCTACTAGGAGGACTAGCGGGAGGAACCTACGAGCAGTACTTC.

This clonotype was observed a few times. The CDR3 reads CASSFGTGGGQPQHF. In nucleotides, the CDR3 is TGTGCCAGCAGCTTCGGGACAGGGGGCGGACAGCCCCAGCATTTT. The chain employs TRBV7-9 and TRBJ1-5; 12 bases map to TRBD1. The CDR3 is 15 amino acids. With V trimmed by 3 bases and J by 7 bases, 4 bases remained unmatched. Per germline, CDR1 SEHNR and CDR2 FQNEAQ (reference sequence).

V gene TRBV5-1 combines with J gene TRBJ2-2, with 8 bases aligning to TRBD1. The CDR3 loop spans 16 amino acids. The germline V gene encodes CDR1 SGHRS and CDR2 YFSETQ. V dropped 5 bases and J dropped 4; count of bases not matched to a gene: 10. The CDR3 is CASSPRQGSFTGELFF. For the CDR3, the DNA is TGCGCCAGCAGTCCAAGACAGGGGAGTTTCACCGGGGAGCTGTTTTTT.

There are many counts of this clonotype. The CDR3, as DNA: TGTGCCATCGGGACAGGTCTAGCTAACTATGGCTACACCTTC. Translating gives CAIGTGLANYGYTF. J is TRBJ1-2 and V is TRBV10-3; the match to TRBD1 covers 8 bases. Germline trimming cut 8 bases from V and 0 bases from J; bases unmatched to any gene: 5. Germline V gene lookup returns CDR1 ENHRY and CDR2 SYGVKD. This CDR3 has 14 amino acids.

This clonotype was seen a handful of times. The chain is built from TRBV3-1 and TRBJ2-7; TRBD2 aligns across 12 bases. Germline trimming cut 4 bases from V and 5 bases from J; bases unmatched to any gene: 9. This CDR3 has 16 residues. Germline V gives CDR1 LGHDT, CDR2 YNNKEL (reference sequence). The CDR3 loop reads CASSRGLAGQVDEQYF. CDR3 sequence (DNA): TGTGCCAGCAGCCGCGGACTAGCGGGACAAGTCGACGAGCAGTACTTC.

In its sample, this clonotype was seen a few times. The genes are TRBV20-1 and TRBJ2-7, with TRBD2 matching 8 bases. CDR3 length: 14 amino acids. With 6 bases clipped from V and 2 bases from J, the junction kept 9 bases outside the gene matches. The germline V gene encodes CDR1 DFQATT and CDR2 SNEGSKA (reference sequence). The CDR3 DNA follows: TGCAGTGCGGAAGACCGTAGCGGGGCCTACGAGCAGTACTTC. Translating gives CSAEDRSGAYEQYF.

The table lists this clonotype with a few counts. The CDR3 DNA reads as TGTGCCAGCAGCAAAGAAATGGGAATCTACGAGCAGTACTTC. Amino acids: CASSKEMGIYEQYF. V is TRBV21-1 and J is TRBJ2-7. TRBV21-1 is tagged as a pseudogene. The CDR3 has 14 amino acids.